The 16 T cell receptor beta chains below come from one sample, sequenced in a study of control samples from healthy donors and cancer patients. The assay was immunoSEQ multiplex PCR, and TCRdb's table has in-frame clones only and misses some. The sample contains 85,000 to 120,000 clones, roughly 94% of which appear only once. The sequenced sample consisted of blood. These receptors originate from a woman between 18 and 29 years old in good health.

The chain uses TRBV15 and TRBJ2-5; D remains ambiguous. CDR3 length: 12 residues. V was cut by 1 base and J by 1 base, with 1 base left in between. Germline-derived CDR1 and CDR2 are LNHNV and YYDKDF (reference sequence). The CDR3 loop is CATSRGQETQYF. The CDR3 DNA is TGTGCCACCAGCAGAGGCCAAGAGACCCAGTACTTC.

This rearrangement joins TRBV7-9 to TRBJ1-6; a weak D match, TRBD1 (5 bases). V gave up 5 bases and J gave up 10 bases, with 18 bases separating them. The CDR3 is made up of 15 amino acids. CDR1 and CDR2 from the germline V gene are SEHNR and FQNEAQ (reference sequence). CDR3 sequence (DNA): TGTGCCAGCAGCACCCAAACAGGTCTGGACTCACCCCTCCACTTT. It codes for CASSTQTGLDSPLHF.

The chain has TRBV11-2 and TRBJ1-2; D possibly corresponds to TRBD1 (5 bases). In germline, CDR1 is SGHAT, CDR2 FQNNGV. This CDR3 region has 13 residues. V shed 4 bases and J shed 8 bases, with 14 bases lying between them. Here the CDR3 DNA reads TGTGCCAGCAGCTCCCCCGGGGGATTGGGCTACACCTTC. It specifies CASSSPGGLGYTF.

The CDR3: CATSDPTGGAKNIQYF. The CDR3 DNA reads TGTGCCACCAGTGACCCGACGGGGGGGGCCAAAAACATTCAGTACTTC. The rearrangement joins TRBV24-1 to TRBJ2-4, with 8 positions matching TRBD2. The germline V gene has CDR1 KGHDR and CDR2 SFDVKD. With V trimmed by 4 bases and J by 1 base, 5 bases remained unmatched. The CDR3 length is 16 residues.

The rearrangement links TRBV6-5 to TRBJ2-3; tentatively, D is TRBD2 (6 bases). CDR3 length equals 13 residues. The germline CDR1 and CDR2 sequences are MNHEY and SVGAGI. Between the trimmed V and J ends, which lost 8 bases and 0 bases, there was a span of 9 bases. The CDR3 region has the DNA TGTGCCAGCTGGGCGGGGAGCACAGATACGCAGTATTTT. Amino acids: CASWAGSTDTQYF.

This sequence joins TRBV13 and TRBJ1-4; 7 bases are a match to TRBD1. CDR1 is PRHDT and CDR2 is FYEKMQ in the germline V gene (reference sequence). V trimming: 5 bases; J trimming: 0 bases; junction bases outside the gene matches: 6. The CDR3 consists of 16 residues. The CDR3 protein is CASSVQGLATNEKLFF. Written as DNA, the CDR3 is TGTGCCAGCAGCGTACAGGGGCTAGCAACTAATGAAAAACTGTTTTTT.

V is TRBV11-2 and J is TRBJ2-7; tentative D call: TRBD1 (6 bases). Trimming removed 3 bases at V and 6 bases at J, with 18 bases between. CDR3 length: 15 residues. CDR1 and CDR2 (germline): SGHAT, FQNNGV. The DNA of the CDR3 is TGTGCCAGCAGCTTGGGGGCCGGGACCTCTCCCGAGCAGTACTTC. It encodes CASSLGAGTSPEQYF.

V and J are TRBV28 and TRBJ2-1; the match to TRBD2 covers 8 bases. J was trimmed by 6 bases and V by 7 bases; bases with no gene match: 8. The germline V gene encodes CDR1 MDHEN and CDR2 SYDVKM. This CDR3 has 14 residues. CDR3 sequence (DNA): TGTGCCAGCAACTTAGCGGGGTTGGGCAATGAGCAGTTCTTC. Amino acid sequence: CASNLAGLGNEQFF.

This clone was seen just once. The chain joins TRBV20-1 to TRBJ2-7; D is perhaps TRBD1 or TRBD2 (6 bases each). V lost 3 bases and J 4 bases, leaving 13 bases between the germline ends. The CDR3 is made up of 13 amino acids. The germline gives CDR1 DFQATT, CDR2 SNEGSKA (reference sequence). CDR3 DNA: TGCAGTGCTAGTTCGGGGGCCGGTTACGAGCAGTACTTC. Encoded protein: CSASSGAGYEQYF.

The chain employs TRBV4-3 and TRBJ2-7, with a weak D call TRBD2 (6 bases). The CDR3 is made up of 15 amino acids. V was shortened by 0 bases and J by 2 bases, with 11 bases between the two germline ends. The germline CDR1 and CDR2 sequences are LGHNA and YSLEER. CDR3 coding DNA: TGCGCCAGCAGCCAAGATTTGGGAGGTCCCTACGAGCAGTACTTC. This gives the protein CASSQDLGGPYEQYF.

The gene calls are TRBV29-1 and TRBJ2-2; 9 bases agree with TRBD1. Germline V CDR1 and CDR2: SQVTM, ANQGSEA. Trimming at V came to 5 bases and at J to 2 bases, leaving 6 bases not matched to a gene. This CDR3 has 15 residues. The CDR3 DNA sequence: TGCAGCGTTACGGGGACAGGGCCTAACACCGGGGAGCTGTTTTTT. Translating it yields CSVTGTGPNTGELFF.

The genes are TRBV5-1 and TRBJ2-2, with no clear D. The CDR3 contains 12 residues. Trimming took off 1 base at V and 4 bases at J, with 2 bases between the two ends. The germline CDR1 and CDR2 sequences are SGHRS and YFSETQ. In DNA, the CDR3 is TGCGCCAGCAGCTTGATCACCGGGGAGCTGTTTTTT. Translation: CASSLITGELFF.

This clone was counted once. V gene TRBV6-5 combines with J gene TRBJ1-2, with D unclear. The CDR3 totals 14 residues. V gave up 6 bases and J gave up 6 bases, with 17 bases separating them. Germline V gene sequence: CDR1 MNHEY, CDR2 SVGAGI. The CDR3 is CASSGLGVSNGYTF. DNA for the CDR3: TGTGCCAGCAGCGGACTTGGGGTCTCCAATGGCTACACCTTC.

This clone was seen only once. The V and J genes are TRBV7-7 and TRBJ2-7; 9 positions agree with TRBD1. Germline V gene lookup returns CDR1 SSHAT and CDR2 FNYEAQ (reference sequence). Trimming cost V 5 bases and J 1 base; bases outside gene matches: 6. The CDR3 totals 15 residues. CDR3 protein: CASSPAGQGSYEQYF. The CDR3 bases are TGTGCCAGCAGCCCAGCCGGACAGGGGTCCTACGAGCAGTACTTC.

CDR3 bases: TGTGCCAGCAGCCAGGGGGCTGAAGCTTTCTTT. It translates to CASSQGAEAFF. This chain links TRBV4-2 with TRBJ1-1; a weak D match, TRBD1 (5 bases). V gave up 3 bases and J gave up 6 bases, with 5 bases separating them. The CDR3 contains 11 residues. Germline V lookup: CDR1 LGHNA, CDR2 YNFKEQ.

This clone is a singleton in its sample. The genes are TRBV19 and TRBJ2-5, with D tentatively TRBD1 or TRBD2 (5 bases each). The CDR3 extends over 16 amino acids. The germline gives CDR1 LNHDA, CDR2 SQIVND (reference sequence). Trimming removed 1 base from V and 1 base from J, with 13 bases in between. This CDR3 is CASSIGGTGLQETQYF. CDR3 coding DNA: TGTGCCAGTAGTATAGGGGGGACGGGCCTCCAAGAGACCCAGTACTTC.